The sequence of this T cell receptor (beta chain) was determined in a study of T cell responses to AZD1222 COVID-19 vaccine. Study-wide findings and caveats: Epitopes outside B.1.351 and B.1.1.7 mutated regions reportedly drew nearly half of spike TCRs. Females outnumbered males among donors, who were mostly white British; clonal diversity was possibly underestimated. Seropositivity was recorded at baseline in only a handful of AZD1222 recipients. Recipients of two AZD1222 doses showed rising Spike-specific TCR breadth and depth.

Profiled with immunoSEQ multiplex PCR; TCRdb holds only in-frame clones, not every one. The sample includes approximately 150,000 clones, roughly nine tenths of them seen just once. Points on this clone: The antigen remains unidentified.

From germline, CDR1 is MNHEY and CDR2 SMNVEV (reference sequence). V shed 8 bases and J shed 1 base, with 18 bases lying between them. The CDR3 length is 15 residues. The V gene is TRBV27, the J gene TRBJ2-7, with D possibly TRBD2 on 7 matching bases. Sequences were derived from peripheral blood, sampled on day 0 of MenACWY control vaccination. This receptor was taken from an adult in good health. The CDR3 nucleotides read TGTGCCAGCGGAAGAGGGGGGGGTACATCCTACGAGCAGTACTTC. Its translation is CASGRGGGTSYEQYF.